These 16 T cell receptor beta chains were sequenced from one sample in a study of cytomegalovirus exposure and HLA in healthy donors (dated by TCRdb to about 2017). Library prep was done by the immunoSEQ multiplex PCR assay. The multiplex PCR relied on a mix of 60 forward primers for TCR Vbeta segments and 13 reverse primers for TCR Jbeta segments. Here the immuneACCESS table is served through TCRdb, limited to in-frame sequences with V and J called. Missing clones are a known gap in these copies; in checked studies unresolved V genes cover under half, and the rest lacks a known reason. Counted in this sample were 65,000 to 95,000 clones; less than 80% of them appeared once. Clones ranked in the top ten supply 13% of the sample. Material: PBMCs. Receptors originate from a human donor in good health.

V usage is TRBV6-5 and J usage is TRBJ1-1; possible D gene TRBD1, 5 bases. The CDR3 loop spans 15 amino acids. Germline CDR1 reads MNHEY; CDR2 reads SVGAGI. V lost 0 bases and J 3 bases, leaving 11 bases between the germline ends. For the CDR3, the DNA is TGTGCCAGCAGTTACTCGAGGAGCAGGGACACTGAAGCTTTCTTT. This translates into CASSYSRSRDTEAFF.

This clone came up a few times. As DNA, the CDR3 is TGTGCCAGTAGTGACGGGGCTGGGGCCAACGTCCTGACTTTC. Its translation: CASSDGAGANVLTF. The rearrangement uses TRBV19 and TRBJ2-6; the D gene is possibly TRBD2 (5 bases). The CDR3 contains 14 residues. The germline V gene has CDR1 LNHDA and CDR2 SQIVND (reference sequence). V was cut by 5 bases and J by 2 bases, with 7 bases left in between.

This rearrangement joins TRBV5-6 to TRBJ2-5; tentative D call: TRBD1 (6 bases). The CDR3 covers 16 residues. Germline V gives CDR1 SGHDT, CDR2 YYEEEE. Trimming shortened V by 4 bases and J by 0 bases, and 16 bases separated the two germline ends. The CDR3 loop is CASSREGQRYQETQYF. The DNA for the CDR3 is TGTGCCAGCAGCCGTGAGGGACAAAGGTACCAAGAGACCCAGTACTTC.

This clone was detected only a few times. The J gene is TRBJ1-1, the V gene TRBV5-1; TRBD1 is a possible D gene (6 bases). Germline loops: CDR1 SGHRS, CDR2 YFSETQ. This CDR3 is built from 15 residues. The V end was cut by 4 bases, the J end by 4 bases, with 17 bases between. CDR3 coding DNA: TGCGCCAGCAGCACCGACGGGGGAGGGGGCACTGAAGCTTTCTTT. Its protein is CASSTDGGGGTEAFF.

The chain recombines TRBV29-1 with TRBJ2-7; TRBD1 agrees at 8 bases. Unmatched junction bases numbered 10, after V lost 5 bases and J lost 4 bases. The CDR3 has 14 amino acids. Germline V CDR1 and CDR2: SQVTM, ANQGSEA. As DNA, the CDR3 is TGCAGCGTTTCCCCGACAGGGGTTTTATACGAGCAGTACTTC. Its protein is CSVSPTGVLYEQYF.

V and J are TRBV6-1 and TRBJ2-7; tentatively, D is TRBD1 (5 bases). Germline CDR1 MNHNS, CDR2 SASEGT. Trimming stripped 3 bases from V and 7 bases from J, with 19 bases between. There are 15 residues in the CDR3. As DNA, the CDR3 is TGTGCCAGCAGTGAGTTTCGCAGGGATGGCGGAGAGCAGTACTTC. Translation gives CASSEFRRDGGEQYF.

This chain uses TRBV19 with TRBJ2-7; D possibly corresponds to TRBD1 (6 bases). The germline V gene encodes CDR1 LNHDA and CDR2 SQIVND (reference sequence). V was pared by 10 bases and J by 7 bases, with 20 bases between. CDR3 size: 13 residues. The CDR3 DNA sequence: TGTGCCACTTCCCGGGACGGGACAAGGGAGCAGTACTTC. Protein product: CATSRDGTREQYF.

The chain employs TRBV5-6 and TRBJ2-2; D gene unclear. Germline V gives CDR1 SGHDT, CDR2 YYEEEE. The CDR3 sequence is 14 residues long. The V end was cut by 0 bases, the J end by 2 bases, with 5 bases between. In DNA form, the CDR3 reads TGTGCCAGCAGCTTGGGAGATAACACCGGGGAGCTGTTTTTT. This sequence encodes CASSLGDNTGELFF.

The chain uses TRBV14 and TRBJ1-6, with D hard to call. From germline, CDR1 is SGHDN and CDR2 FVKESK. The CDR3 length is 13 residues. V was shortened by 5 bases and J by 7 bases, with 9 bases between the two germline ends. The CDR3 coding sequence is TGTGCCAGCAGCGAGCTCGGGAATTCACCCCTCCACTTT. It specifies CASSELGNSPLHF.

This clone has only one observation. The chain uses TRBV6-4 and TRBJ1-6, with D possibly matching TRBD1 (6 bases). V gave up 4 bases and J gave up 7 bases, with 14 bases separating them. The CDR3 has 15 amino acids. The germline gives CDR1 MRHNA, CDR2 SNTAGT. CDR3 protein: CASSVSSDRNSPLHF. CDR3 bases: TGTGCCAGCAGTGTATCATCGGACAGAAATTCACCCCTCCACTTT.

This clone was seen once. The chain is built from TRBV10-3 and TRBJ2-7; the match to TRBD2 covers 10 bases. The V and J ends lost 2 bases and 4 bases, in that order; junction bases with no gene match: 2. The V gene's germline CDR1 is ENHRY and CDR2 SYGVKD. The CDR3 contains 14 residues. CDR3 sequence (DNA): TGTGCCATCAGTGAGCCTAGCGGGGGTTACGAGCAGTACTTC. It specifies CAISEPSGGYEQYF.

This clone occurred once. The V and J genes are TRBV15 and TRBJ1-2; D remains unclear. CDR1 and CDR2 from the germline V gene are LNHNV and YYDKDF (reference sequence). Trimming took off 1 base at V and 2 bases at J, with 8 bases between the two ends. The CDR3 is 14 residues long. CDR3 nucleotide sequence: TGTGCCACCAGCAGAGGAAGTACAAACTATGGCTACACCTTC. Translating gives CATSRGSTNYGYTF.

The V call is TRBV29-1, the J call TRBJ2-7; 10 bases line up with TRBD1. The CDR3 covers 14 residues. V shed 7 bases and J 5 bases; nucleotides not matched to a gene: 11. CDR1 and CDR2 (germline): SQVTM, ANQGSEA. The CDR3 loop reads CSARPGTGVDEQYF. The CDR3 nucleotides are TGCAGCGCTAGACCCGGGACAGGGGTGGACGAGCAGTACTTC.

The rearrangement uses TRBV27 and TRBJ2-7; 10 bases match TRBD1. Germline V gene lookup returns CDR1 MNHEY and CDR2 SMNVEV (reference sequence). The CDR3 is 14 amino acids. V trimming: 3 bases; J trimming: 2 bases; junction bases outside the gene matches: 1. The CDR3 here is CASSLDRGAYEQYF. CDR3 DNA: TGTGCCAGCAGTTTGGACAGGGGGGCCTACGAGCAGTACTTC.

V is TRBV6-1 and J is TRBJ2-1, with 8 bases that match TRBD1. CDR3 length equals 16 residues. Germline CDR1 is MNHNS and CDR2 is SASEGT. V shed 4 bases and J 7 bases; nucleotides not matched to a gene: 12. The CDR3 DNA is TGTGCCAGCAGTGGTCAGCCGGGACAGGCCCCTAATGAGCAGTTCTTC. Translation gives CASSGQPGQAPNEQFF.

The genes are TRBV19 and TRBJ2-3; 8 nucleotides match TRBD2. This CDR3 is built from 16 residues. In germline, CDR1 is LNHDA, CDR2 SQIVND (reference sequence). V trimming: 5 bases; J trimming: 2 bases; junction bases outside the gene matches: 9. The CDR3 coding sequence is TGTGCCAGTAGTCCTCAGGCGGGGGGTATCACAGATACGCAGTATTTT. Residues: CASSPQAGGITDTQYF.